These 2 T cell receptor beta chains were sequenced from one sample in a study of blood T cells in healthy people across ages. Through a sample-barcoded 5' primer and a J-beta primer mix, a second PCR was run for about 6 to 11 cycles. TCRdb reanalysed the 5' RACE reads using MiXCR and keeps one entry per CDR3 protein. The table lists 590,000 or so distinct CDR3 sequences, around 31% of them singletons. Material: blood. These receptors all stem from a woman aged 80 or over in good health.

A word on this clonotype: This may be a read error, as it is one base from a much larger clone. The rearrangement links TRBV12-3 or TRBV12-4 to TRBJ1-5, with a tentative D call TRBD1 (5 bases). The CDR3 is 14 amino acids. Trimming removed 4 bases at V and 3 bases at J, with 10 bases between. The CDR3 spells CASSSGAYNQPQHF. CDR3 DNA: TGTGCCAGCAGTTCCGGGGCGTACAATCAGCCCCAGCATTTT.

This clonotype was observed a handful of times. The chain joins TRBV5-4 to TRBJ1-4, with D unresolved. CDR1 and CDR2 from the germline V gene are SGHNT and YYREEE (reference sequence). CDR3 length: 15 amino acids. V was shortened by 3 bases and J by 9 bases, with 18 bases between the two germline ends. The CDR3, as DNA: TGTGCCAGCAGCTCCGCCCCTACGACCGAACAAAAACTGTTTTTT. Residues: CASSSAPTTEQKLFF.